This T cell receptor beta chain was captured in a study of beta chain features in type 1 diabetes (dated by TCRdb to between 2018 and 2020). About the investigation overall: Mean age, gender distribution, total cell number and subset yield were not different between patients and healthy donors. A total of over 95,000,000 sorted cells were examined across all samples, and RNA yield correlated strongly with the number of cells per subset. The study compared TCRB repertoires of sorted circulating CD4+ T cell subsets between recently diagnosed type 1 diabetes patients and matched healthy donors. Naive and central memory subsets were obtained from all 30 or so donors, but regulatory and stem cell-like memory subsets were isolated from only 8 patients and about eight healthy donors. The full study reports these points: Shorter templates might have been favored by PCR, but patient and control samples were amplified and corrected together, so both groups would have been affected equally by any skew. Naive, central memory and regulatory TCRB repertoires appeared to be more alike among patients than among healthy donors. At VDJ recombination sites, patients with type 1 diabetes made fewer insertions and deleted more nucleotides, a pattern implying thymic rearrangement abnormalities. In all four CD4+ subsets, TCRB CDR3 length was moderately but significantly shorter in type 1 diabetes patients. Because cDNA rather than genomic DNA was sequenced, highly expressing activated cells could have been over-represented, although no difference in activation and CD3 levels was found between groups. Because small numbers of individuals were included in the HLA sub-analyses, any influence of HLA type on TCRB rearrangement was left unresolved.

This clone was seen only a few times. This receptor's antigen is unknown. No per-base quality is available; no much larger clone lies one base away. Other DNA sequences in the same sample also yield this CDR3. All of the isolated RNA was reverse transcribed with the High Capacity cDNA Reverse Transcription Kit, so expressed TCRB transcripts were sequenced. Naive, central memory and regulatory T cell samples underwent deep immunoSEQ sequencing, averaging around 3.9 million total reads per sample. Sorted cells were lysed in RLT buffer, and RNA was extracted using DNase-treated RNeasy Micro or Mini kits according to cell number. To prevent cross-contamination, each cell subset was processed individually, whereas patient and healthy donor samples were processed jointly. Using the immunoSEQ multiplex PCR, TCRB sequences were amplified from cDNA into 87-bp fragments spanning the CDR3 region. Amplicons were sequenced on the Illumina HiSeq platform. Concerning the study's data processing: PCR bias was computationally corrected using synthetic template baselines, reads within Hamming distance 2 were collapsed, and singletons that could not be merged were discarded. By aligning reads against IMGT, V, D and J genes, CDR3 length, and insertions or deletions at six rearrangement sites were assigned. Within each subset, clonotype counts were normalized to sorted cell number, after which true diversity and Gini coefficients were computed with the tcR R package. Repertoire sharing was quantified using the overlap coefficient calculated on TCRB nucleotide sequences. Out-of-frame TCRB sequences from naive cells were analyzed as a proxy for the pre-selection repertoire. TCRdb holds this immuneACCESS table with in-frame rearrangements only. Some clones are missing; in checked studies, unresolved V genes explain under half, and the rest has no known cause. That table gives V, J and clone size, and the DNA gave D and trimming. Within this sample are 450,000 or so clones, with over 9.5% of them counted one time only. The ten largest account for 0.045% to 0.05% of the sample.

Each donor gave one peripheral blood draw, about 110 mL on average, collected into heparinised tubes. Using a panel that included CD45RO, CCR7, CD25, CD127, CD95 and CD27, naive, central memory, regulatory and stem cell-like memory CD4+ T cells were sorted on a BD FACSAria II. Purity was above 95% for every sorted population. PBMCs were isolated immediately by Lymphoprep density gradient centrifugation and stained directly without culture. To minimize batch effects, samples were stained and sorted in pairs, one healthy donor with one patient per experiment. Per the germline V gene, SGDLS is the CDR1 and YYNGEE is the CDR2. There are 11 amino acids in the CDR3, from cysteine to phenylalanine inclusive. Only CDR3 DNA is held: 33 bases, read in frame from base 1. V is reduced by 5 bases and J by 5 bases, leaving a spacing of 7 bases between them.

Sequencing was carried out using naive CD4+ T cells from blood. Reading the label with the study, this specimen's cell subset or site is: true naive CD4+ T cells. The receptor comes from a woman aged 18-29 years in good health. This chain joins TRBV9 to TRBJ2-5, with no confident D gene call. The CDR3 has the sequence CASSLGETQYF. The DNA reads as follows: TGTGCCAGCAGTCTGGGGGAGACCCAGTACTTC. With all but the CDR3 taken from the reference TRBV9 and TRBJ2-5 genes, the full variable domain is: DSGVTQTPKHLITATGQRVTLRCSPRSGDLSVYWYQQSLDQGLQFLIQYYNGEERAKGNILERFSAQQFPDLHSELNLSSLELGDSALYFCASSLGETQYFGPGTRLLVL.